This entry concerns a single T cell receptor beta chain. Antigen: not known. The germline CDR1 and CDR2 sequences are SGHTA and FQGNSA. The CDR3 extends over 14 amino acids. V was clipped by 0 bases and J by 6 bases, with 8 bases between them. These data originate in a study of T cell repertoires in cytomegalovirus infection. Study at large: Alongside well-studied HLA-B-restricted CMV epitopes, recently identified HLA-C-restricted CMV epitopes were also used. From public TCR beta signatures came an indication of both CMV infection and matching HLA type.

Study-level points and caveats: It was HLA-C-restricted CMV-specific TCR beta clonotypes that dominated the response ex vivo. Cumulative frequency (of public TCR beta family members) identified carriers of CMV plus the relevant HLA.

TCRdb redid the calling of the reads with MiXCR, one entry per CDR3 protein. In the table there are around 430,000 distinct CDR3 sequences, about two fifths of which are singletons. The chain has TRBV7-2 and TRBJ2-2, with TRBD1 as a possible D gene (5 bases). Here the sequenced sample was cultured PBMCs, taken from culture after CMV antigen stimulation. The TCR was taken from a human donor in good health (CMV status not recorded). Some clones in this sample may be carry-over from other donors' samples. The CDR3 nucleotides are TGTGCCAGCAGCTTAGCGACAGTTTCCGGGGAGCTGTTTTTT. Translated: CASSLATVSGELFF.